This T cell receptor (beta chain) was retrieved from a study of Ad26.COV2.S vaccination and SARS-CoV-2 variants. Study observations and caveats: In vaccinated individuals, spike-specific CD8+ and CD4+ T cell responses reportedly displayed substantial breadth. Similar non-spike TCR breadth was observed in recipients of vaccine and of placebo.

This clone was seen a single time. Its matching antigen is unknown. Using immunoSEQ multiplex PCR, the repertoire was profiled, and TCRdb retains in-frame clones only, with some absent. Of 350,000 to 450,000 clones listed, around 90% were seen once; the top ten hold around 4.2%. V was shortened by 0 bases and J by 5 bases, with 5 bases between the two germline ends. CDR3 size: 12 residues. Per germline, CDR1 SGHDT and CDR2 YYEEEE. This chain links TRBV5-6 with TRBJ2-5, with D uncertain. Sequences were derived from peripheral blood, sampled after recovery from COVID-19. The clonotype comes from a human donor who had recovered from COVID-19. CDR3 amino acids: CASSLGRETQYF. CDR3 nucleotides: TGTGCCAGCAGCTTGGGGCGGGAGACCCAGTACTTC.